Listed below are T cell receptor beta chains from one sample, sequenced in a study of glioma-infiltrating T cells after dendritic cell vaccination. Sequenced by immunoSEQ multiplex PCR; TCRdb stores in-frame clones only, minus some. Of tens of thousands of clones in the sample, roughly 83% were seen once. This specimen was blood, taken after dendritic cell vaccination. The receptors were sampled from a human donor with glioblastoma. Both conserved end residues are part of each CDR3. D genes are given only for firm matches. Size is omitted from some rows. Given values are once, few, many or a class for expanded clones.

cdr3_aa,cdr3_nt,v_call,d_call,clone_size,j_call
CASSGGGEDEKLFF,TGTGCCAGCAGCGGGGGTGGGGAGGATGAAAAACTGTTTTTT,TRBV9,NA,NA,TRBJ1-4
CASSDAGDSTDTQYF,TGTGCCAGCTCGGACGCGGGGGATAGCACAGATACGCAGTATTTT,TRBV25-1,TRBD2,once,TRBJ2-3
CASSLDIDQPQHF,TGTGCCAGCAGCTTAGATATCGATCAGCCCCAGCATTTT,TRBV7-2,NA,NA,TRBJ1-5
CASSDWTGKSYEQYF,TGCGCCAGCAGCGACTGGACGGGGAAATCCTACGAGCAGTACTTC,TRBV5-1,NA,NA,TRBJ2-7
CASTYRGELNSPLHF,TGTGCCAGCACCTACAGGGGCGAGCTTAATTCACCCCTCCACTTT,TRBV5-8,TRBD1,NA,TRBJ1-6
CAWSVGPESGYTF,TGTGCCTGGAGTGTTGGGCCCGAGAGTGGCTACACCTTC,TRBV30,NA,NA,TRBJ1-2
CASSQGISGVEQYF,TGTGCCAGCAGCCAGGGCATTTCAGGCGTCGAGCAGTACTTC,TRBV28,NA,NA,TRBJ2-7
CASSPGTGGLNEQFF,TGTGCCAGCAGCCCGGGGACAGGGGGCTTGAATGAGCAGTTCTTC,TRBV5-4,TRBD1,few,TRBJ2-1
CASSSGPRGETQYF,TGCGCCAGCAGCTCTGGTCCCCGAGGTGAGACCCAGTACTTC,TRBV5-1,NA,NA,TRBJ2-5
CASKVGQSQDTQYF,TGCGCCAGCAAGGTCGGACAGAGTCAAGATACGCAGTATTTT,TRBV5-1,NA,NA,TRBJ2-3
CASSLATGGSYNEQFF,TGCGCCAGCAGCTTGGCGACAGGGGGGTCCTACAATGAGCAGTTCTTC,TRBV5-1,TRBD1,NA,TRBJ2-1
CASSLEFSGANVLTF,TGTGCCAGCAGCTTAGAGTTCTCTGGGGCCAACGTCCTGACTTTC,TRBV7-3,NA,NA,TRBJ2-6
CAISRTGFGYTF,TGTGCCATCAGTAGGACAGGGTTTGGCTACACCTTC,TRBV10-3,TRBD1,few,TRBJ1-2
CASRLSGGQNEQFF,TGTGCCAGCAGGCTAAGCGGGGGTCAGAATGAGCAGTTCTTC,TRBV6-1,TRBD2,once,TRBJ2-1
CASSYGKGQAF,TGTGCCAGCAGTTATGGCAAAGGACAGGCGTTC,TRBV6-5,TRBD1,NA,TRBJ1-2
CASSVGGGRETQYF,TGTGCCAGCAGCGTAGGAGGGGGACGGGAGACCCAGTACTTC,TRBV9,NA,NA,TRBJ2-5
CASSLTGGSNSPLHF,TGCGCCAGCAGCCTCACCGGGGGTTCGAATTCACCCCTCCACTTT,TRBV5-1,NA,NA,TRBJ1-6
CASMLGQAYEQYF,TGTGCCAGCATGCTCGGACAGGCCTACGAGCAGTACTTC,TRBV6-1,TRBD1,few,TRBJ2-7
CASRREVGTYEQYF,TGTGCCAGCAGAAGGGAGGTTGGAACCTACGAGCAGTACTTC,TRBV19,NA,few,TRBJ2-7
CASSESDRFLGVDTQYF,TGCGCCAGCAGTGAAAGCGACCGATTCCTCGGGGTAGATACGCAGTATTTT,TRBV10-1,NA,once,TRBJ2-3
CATSRDMYLSSYEQYF,TGTGCCACCAGCAGAGATATGTACCTCAGCTCCTACGAGCAGTACTTC,TRBV15,NA,NA,TRBJ2-7
CASSIGGGSSYEQYF,TGTGCCAGTAGTATAGGAGGAGGCAGCTCCTACGAGCAGTACTTC,TRBV19,NA,NA,TRBJ2-7
CAWTLGSSPLHF,TGTGCCTGGACCTTAGGGAGTTCACCCCTCCACTTT,TRBV30,NA,once,TRBJ1-6
CASSDRRTSRNEQFF,TGTGCCAGCAGCGACAGACGGACTAGCAGAAATGAGCAGTTCTTC,TRBV11-2,TRBD2,NA,TRBJ2-1
CASSLSQRNQPQHF,TGTGCCAGCAGTTTAAGCCAGCGAAATCAGCCCCAGCATTTT,TRBV27,NA,NA,TRBJ1-5
CAWTGIMGQETQYF,TGTGCCTGGACGGGGATAATGGGCCAAGAGACCCAGTACTTC,TRBV30,NA,NA,TRBJ2-5
CASSFPYEKLFF,TGTGCCAGCAGCTTCCCGTATGAAAAACTGTTTTTT,TRBV13,NA,NA,TRBJ1-4
CASRTLTGLHSPLHF,TGTGCCAGCAGGACTCTGACAGGGTTGCATTCACCCCTCCACTTT,TRBV6-5,TRBD1,NA,TRBJ1-6
CAWSQGLALGEQYF,TGTGCCTGGAGCCAGGGACTAGCCCTTGGCGAGCAGTACTTC,TRBV30,TRBD2,once,TRBJ2-7
CASSGGRQETQYF,TGTGCCAGTAGCGGGGGACGGCAAGAGACCCAGTACTTC,TRBV19,NA,few,TRBJ2-5
CASSTLLSYNSPLHF,TGTGCCAGTAGTACCCTACTCTCCTATAATTCACCCCTCCACTTT,TRBV19,NA,NA,TRBJ1-6
CASSARLRGGYTF,TGTGCCAGCAGCGCCAGATTGAGAGGGGGCTACACCTTC,TRBV11-3,NA,once,TRBJ1-2
CASSQRGATSTDTQYF,TGTGCCAGCTCTCAACGGGGGGCAACTAGCACAGATACGCAGTATTTT,TRBV18,NA,NA,TRBJ2-3
CASRYRVEKLFF,TGTGCCAGCAGGTATCGGGTTGAAAAACTGTTTTTT,TRBV6-1,NA,once,TRBJ1-4
CASTSRYSSAEAFF,TGTGCCAGTACCTCACGGTACAGTAGCGCTGAAGCTTTCTTT,TRBV19,NA,NA,TRBJ1-1
CASKVLEDSNQPQHF,TGTGCCAGCAAGGTCCTGGAGGATAGCAATCAGCCCCAGCATTTT,TRBV27,NA,few,TRBJ1-5
CASPPGQGNNVLTF,TGTGCCAGCCCTCCAGGACAGGGCAACAACGTCCTGACTTTC,TRBV2,TRBD1,few,TRBJ2-6
CAWSVHTNEKLFF,TGTGCCTGGAGTGTACATACTAATGAAAAACTGTTTTTT,TRBV30,NA,NA,TRBJ1-4